These T cell receptor beta chains were read from a single sample in a study of T cell responses to AZD1222 COVID-19 vaccine. Measured with immunoSEQ multiplex PCR; TCRdb has only the in-frame clones, and not every one. The data hold about 100,000 clones, with approximately 88% observed a single time. The sample here was peripheral blood, taken on day 0 of AZD1222 vaccination. The receptors shown here come from an adult in good health. Both conserved end residues are part of each CDR3. D genes are given only for firm matches. Size is omitted from some rows. Given values are once, few, many or a class for expanded clones.

TRBV5-6	.	TRBJ1-1	once	CASSSTPYTEAFF	TGTGCCAGCAGCTCGACCCCCTACACTGAAGCTTTCTTT
TRBV4-1	.	TRBJ2-1	.	CASSQEERVSGPSSYNEQFF	TGCGCCAGCAGCCAAGAGGAGCGTGTTTCCGGTCCGAGCTCCTACAATGAGCAGTTCTTC
TRBV7-8	.	TRBJ2-5	.	CASSRAQETQYF	TGTGCCAGCAGTCGGGCTCAGGAGACCCAGTACTTC
TRBV19	.	TRBJ1-5	.	CATKAAEVGNQPQHF	TGTGCCACTAAAGCCGCTGAGGTAGGCAATCAGCCCCAGCATTTT
TRBV29-1	.	TRBJ2-1	.	CSVVLGSYNEQFF	TGCAGCGTTGTTTTAGGATCCTACAATGAGCAGTTCTTC
TRBV6-5	TRBD1	TRBJ2-1	.	CASSTHRGLDEQFF	TGTGCCAGCAGTACCCACAGGGGGCTCGATGAGCAGTTCTTC
TRBV12-3/TRBV12-4	.	TRBJ2-7	.	CATTRGYEQYF	TGTGCCACCACTCGGGGGTACGAGCAGTACTTC
TRBV29-1	TRBD1	TRBJ1-2	.	CSVGPRTGNYGYTF	TGCAGCGTTGGTCCAAGGACAGGGAACTATGGCTACACCTTC
TRBV2	.	TRBJ2-7	.	CASSVNSGLLHEQYF	TGTGCCAGCAGTGTGAATAGCGGACTTCTCCACGAGCAGTACTTC
TRBV7-2	.	TRBJ2-4	.	CASSLTRVIQYF	TGTGCCAGCAGCTTAACAAGGGTCATTCAGTACTTC
TRBV7-6	.	TRBJ1-6	.	CASSRTTGSQAPLHF	TGTGCCAGCAGCCGAACTACAGGGTCCCAAGCACCCCTCCACTTT
TRBV6-4	TRBD1	TRBJ1-2	.	CASSDSDRGGYTF	TGTGCCAGCAGTGACTCGGACAGGGGGGGCTACACCTTC
TRBV11-2	.	TRBJ2-7	.	CASSQDRYEQYF	TGTGCCAGCAGCCAAGACCGCTACGAGCAGTACTTC
TRBV4-2	.	TRBJ2-3	.	CASSQESSGARTDTQYF	TGTGCCAGCAGCCAAGAATCCTCAGGGGCACGCACAGATACGCAGTATTTT
TRBV6-5	TRBD2	TRBJ2-1	.	CASSSASGVNEQFF	TGTGCCAGCAGTTCAGCTAGCGGGGTCAATGAGCAGTTCTTC
TRBV2	.	TRBJ1-4	.	CASTWGGADEKLFF	TGTGCCAGCACCTGGGGGGGCGCGGATGAAAAACTGTTTTTT
TRBV7-6	.	TRBJ2-5	.	CASSLPSGATQYF	TGTGCCAGCAGCTTACCGTCGGGGGCTACCCAGTACTTC
TRBV19	.	TRBJ2-3	.	CASSIAQGGDTQYF	TGTGCCAGTAGTATAGCCCAGGGGGGAGATACGCAGTATTTT
TRBV6-5	.	TRBJ1-1	.	CASSKTGQNTEAFF	TGTGCCAGCAGTAAAACGGGTCAGAACACTGAAGCTTTCTTT
TRBV5-1	.	TRBJ1-1	.	CASSLVGSMNTEAFF	TGCGCCAGCAGCTTGGTTGGGAGCATGAACACTGAAGCTTTCTTT
TRBV2	.	TRBJ2-5	.	CASSYQETQYF	TGTGCCAGCTCGTACCAAGAGACCCAGTACTTC
TRBV7-8	.	TRBJ1-4	.	CASSLRRAGEKLFF	TGTGCCAGCAGCTTAAGGAGAGCGGGAGAAAAACTGTTTTTT
TRBV29-1	.	TRBJ1-5	once	CSVGGGDQPQHF	TGCAGCGTTGGCGGGGGAGACCAGCCCCAGCATTTT
TRBV19	.	TRBJ2-7	once	CASREGRFSEQYF	TGTGCCAGTAGGGAGGGCAGATTCAGCGAGCAGTACTTC
TRBV5-1	TRBD1	TRBJ1-6	.	CASSLEWGQGTSPLHF	TGCGCCAGCAGCTTGGAATGGGGACAGGGGACTTCACCCCTCCACTTT
TRBV10-3	TRBD2	TRBJ2-1	once	CAISEQTSGMDEQFF	TGTGCCATCAGTGAGCAAACAAGCGGGATGGATGAGCAGTTCTTC
TRBV10-1	.	TRBJ1-1	.	CASRSGSNTEAFF	TGCGCCAGCAGATCCGGATCGAACACTGAAGCTTTCTTT
TRBV14	TRBD2	TRBJ2-1	.	CASSQSLLSGGAVLWNEQFF	TGTGCCAGCAGCCAATCGCTCCTTAGCGGGGGGGCCGTTTTGTGGAATGAGCAGTTCTTC
TRBV27	TRBD2	TRBJ2-2	.	CASRPSGTGELFF	TGTGCCAGCAGACCTAGCGGAACCGGGGAGCTGTTTTTT
TRBV7-9	.	TRBJ2-7	.	CASGVSYEQYF	TGTGCCAGTGGGGTCTCCTACGAGCAGTACTTC
TRBV2	.	TRBJ2-3	.	CASSGWQGDTQYF	TGTGCCAGCAGTGGGTGGCAGGGAGATACGCAGTATTTT
TRBV18	.	TRBJ1-3	once	CASSPGQTSGNTIYF	TGTGCCAGCTCACCAGGACAGACCTCTGGAAACACCATATATTTT
TRBV5-4	.	TRBJ1-6	.	CASSFFHDGPSNSPLHF	TGTGCCAGCAGCTTTTTTCATGATGGGCCCTCGAATTCACCCCTCCACTTT
TRBV4-1	.	TRBJ1-1	.	CASSQQVINTEAFF	TGCGCCAGCAGCCAACAGGTGATAAACACTGAAGCTTTCTTT
TRBV2	TRBD1	TRBJ1-1	few	CASREGAKTEAFF	TGTGCCAGCAGAGAGGGGGCGAAGACTGAAGCTTTCTTT
TRBV18	.	TRBJ1-6	.	CASSPLDQSSYNSPLHF	TGTGCCAGCTCACCCCTAGACCAGAGCTCCTATAATTCACCCCTCCACTTT
TRBV5-5	.	TRBJ1-2	.	CASRSWAGVHGYTF	TGTGCCAGCAGGTCCTGGGCGGGGGTGCATGGCTACACCTTC
TRBV5-5	.	TRBJ1-5	.	CASSLQARSNQPQHF	TGTGCCAGCAGTTTACAGGCCCGTAGCAATCAGCCCCAGCATTTT
TRBV6-5	.	TRBJ1-2	.	CASQPPEEDGYTF	TGTGCCAGCCAACCGCCCGAGGAGGATGGCTACACCTTC
TRBV6-6	.	TRBJ2-7	.	CASIRETVYPYEQYF	TGTGCCAGCATCCGGGAGACAGTCTACCCCTACGAGCAGTACTTC
TRBV15	.	TRBJ1-1	.	CATSGPLGNTEAFF	TGTGCCACCAGCGGCCCCCTCGGGAACACTGAAGCTTTCTTT
TRBV19	.	TRBJ1-3	.	CASSLGPISGNTIYF	TGTGCCAGTAGCTTGGGTCCTATCTCTGGAAACACCATATATTTT
TRBV4-1	TRBD2	TRBJ2-3	few	CASSHLRGASGVGDTQYF	TGCGCCAGCAGCCACCTCCGGGGGGCTAGCGGGGTTGGAGATACGCAGTATTTT
TRBV7-9	.	TRBJ2-3	.	CASSLEMPGLITDTQYF	TGTGCCAGCAGCTTAGAAATGCCGGGACTTATCACAGATACGCAGTATTTT
TRBV5-1	TRBD1	TRBJ2-5	.	CASSRSGQGQETQYF	TGCGCCAGCAGCCGGTCGGGACAGGGGCAAGAGACCCAGTACTTC
TRBV7-9	TRBD2	TRBJ2-5	.	CASSQMGLAEETQYF	TGTGCCAGCAGCCAGATGGGACTAGCGGAAGAGACCCAGTACTTC
TRBV7-8	.	TRBJ2-5	once	CASSFTRKETQYF	TGTGCCAGCAGCTTCACCCGGAAAGAGACCCAGTACTTC
TRBV6-5	.	TRBJ1-3	.	CASRLTADSGNTIYF	TGTGCCAGCCGGTTGACGGCCGATTCTGGAAACACCATATATTTT
TRBV5-1	.	TRBJ2-7	many	CASSSHYPSYEQYF	TGCGCCAGTAGCAGCCACTACCCCTCCTACGAGCAGTACTTC
TRBV19	TRBD1	TRBJ1-2	.	CASSAESQGWYYGYTF	TGTGCCAGTAGTGCCGAATCACAGGGGTGGTACTATGGCTACACCTTC
TRBV21-1	.	TRBJ1-2	once	CASSKERGIYTF	TGTGCCAGCAGCAAAGAGAGGGGGATCTACACCTTC
TRBV3-1/TRBV3-2	.	TRBJ1-1	.	CASSLRGGTEAFF	TGTGCCAGCAGCCTGCGGGGAGGAACTGAAGCTTTCTTT
TRBV30	.	TRBJ1-5	.	CAWSPQGHSSNQPQHF	TGTGCCTGGAGTCCCCAGGGACATTCTAGCAATCAGCCCCAGCATTTT